This T cell receptor beta chain was sequenced during a study of T cells in Graves' hyperthyroidism and ophthalmopathy. RNA transcripts provided the source from which TCR beta CDR3 regions were amplified. Researchers ran a first-round RT-PCR on the TCR CDR3 using the HTBI primer set. TCRdb re-derived calls from the multiplex PCR reads in MiXCR, one entry per CDR3 protein. This table has 550,000 to 650,000 distinct CDR3 sequences, 11% to 15% appearing once. Researchers barred patients who had uncontrolled infection, other autoimmune disease, pregnancy or lactation. Study findings and constraints: Onset of ophthalmopathy came a median about 6.5 months after the model predicted it. The authors' 13 V-J model separated ophthalmopathy from stable hyperthyroidism. Most thyroid clonotypes that were expanded above 0.001 also turned up in blood.

This clonotype has a count of ten or more. Its specificity is not known. The material sequenced was blood. The clonotype was recovered from a woman aged 35 to 49 with Graves' hyperthyroidism.

This CDR3 reads CASTRYRGEETQYF. Here the CDR3 DNA reads TGTGCCAGCACCCGCTACAGGGGGGAGGAGACCCAGTACTTC. V usage is TRBV2 and J usage is TRBJ2-5, with TRBD1 matching 8 bases. V shed 7 bases, J shed 5 bases, and the junction held 9 bases outside the gene matches. CDR1 SNHLY and CDR2 FYNNEI come from the germline V gene. The CDR3 has 14 residues.